This TCR beta chain was found in a study of naive and memory T cell subsets. Overall study findings and caveats: Naive repertoires, especially CD8, held a few larger clonotypes, possibly memory cells re-expressing CD45RA.

Two oligonucleotides, mixed equimolar, formed the beta constant-region primer covering TRBC1 and TRBC2. The ligated cDNA underwent four PCR rounds using SP2 and nested alpha and beta constant-region primers. TCRdb processed the UMI-ligation and nested PCR reads anew with MiXCR; each CDR3 protein has one entry. The table has approximately 140,000 distinct CDR3 sequences, over 20% seen once. With regard to this clonotype: The target antigen is unknown.

CMV status came from CD4+ IFNgamma after overnight CMV lysate stimulation. Cells stained for CD3, CD4, CD8, CD45RA, CD27 and viability were sorted into four CD45RA/CD27 subsets. Sequencing used naive CD4+ T cells from blood. This TCR came from a human donor in good health.

In DNA, the CDR3 is TGTGCCAGCAGCTTGACAGGGGGCGATCAGCCCCAGCATTTT. Translated, it gives CASSLTGGDQPQHF. The chain joins TRBV7-3 to TRBJ1-5, with 10 nucleotides matching TRBD1. The V and J ends lost 3 bases and 5 bases, in that order; junction bases with no gene match: 1. Germline CDR1 and CDR2: SGHTA and FQGTGA. The CDR3 has 14 amino acids.